The 19 T cell receptor beta chains listed next were all sequenced from one sample in a study of blood T cells in healthy people across ages. A J-beta primer mix and a sample-barcoded 5' primer were used in a second PCR of about 7 to 12 cycles. TCRdb itself ran the 5' RACE reads through MiXCR, one entry per CDR3 protein. This table has some 1.6 million distinct CDR3 sequences, about 31% appearing once. The source material was blood. The receptors come from a woman aged 25 to 39 in good health.

The chain recombines TRBV15 with TRBJ2-7; TRBD2 matches at 9 bases. The germline gives CDR1 LNHNV, CDR2 YYDKDF (reference sequence). V was clipped by 5 bases and J by 4 bases; unmatched bases: 6. The length of the CDR3 is 14 residues. The CDR3 here is CATSGGGLAYEQYF. The DNA of the CDR3 is TGTGCCACCAGCGGAGGGGGACTAGCATACGAGCAGTACTTC.

The gene calls are TRBV29-1 and TRBJ1-5; D remains unclear. The CDR3 runs 13 residues. Trimming pared 4 bases from V and 5 bases from J, leaving 12 bases between. The germline CDR1 and CDR2 sequences are SQVTM and ANQGSEA. CDR3 residues: CSVGSGFYQPQHF. CDR3 in DNA: TGCAGCGTTGGGAGCGGGTTCTATCAGCCCCAGCATTTT.

This clonotype has at least ten counts. V and J are TRBV2 and TRBJ2-5, with D perhaps TRBD1 (5 bases). Between the trimmed V and J ends, which lost 6 bases and 5 bases, there was a span of 7 bases. This CDR3 is 11 amino acids long. Per germline, CDR1 SNHLY and CDR2 FYNNEI. The CDR3 sequence: CASRGVETQYF. As DNA, the CDR3 is TGTGCCAGCAGAGGGGTCGAGACCCAGTACTTC.

Ten or more counts support this clonotype. The V call is TRBV29-1, the J call TRBJ2-7; no clear D. This CDR3 is built from 12 residues. CDR1 and CDR2 (germline): SQVTM, ANQGSEA. V lost 4 bases, J lost 7 bases, and 14 bases lay in between. CDR3 DNA sequence: TGCAGCGTTGTTTGGATTTGGGGAGAGCAGTACTTC. Amino acid sequence: CSVVWIWGEQYF.

The V call is TRBV20-1, the J call TRBJ2-7, with D possibly being TRBD2 (5 bases). This CDR3 contains 15 residues. Trimming left V 1 base short and J 5 bases short, with 18 bases between. The germline V gene has CDR1 DFQATT and CDR2 SNEGSKA (reference sequence). The CDR3 spells CSARGLGIGQDEQYF. The CDR3 DNA reads as TGCAGTGCTAGAGGACTCGGGATCGGTCAAGACGAGCAGTACTTC.

The chain joins TRBV4-1 to TRBJ1-1, with 9 bases that match TRBD1. The trim removed 7 bases at V and 7 bases at J, leaving 4 bases unmatched. Germline V CDR1 and CDR2: MGHRA, YSYEKL. The CDR3 is 12 amino acids. CDR3 sequence (DNA): TGCGCCAGCAACAGGGGGCGGGATGAAGCTTTCTTT. This translates into CASNRGRDEAFF.

The chain combines TRBV4-2 with TRBJ2-5; D may be TRBD1 or TRBD2 (5 bases each). V was cut by 1 base and J by 5 bases, with 11 bases left in between. Germline V lookup: CDR1 LGHNA, CDR2 YNFKEQ. This CDR3 has 14 residues. The CDR3 nucleotides are TGTGCCAGCAGCCAAGTCGGGGCAGGCGAGACCCAGTACTTC. As protein: CASSQVGAGETQYF.

The V gene is TRBV11-2, the J gene TRBJ1-1; the D is unclear. In germline, CDR1 is SGHAT, CDR2 FQNNGV. Trimming removed 3 bases from V and 7 bases from J, with 12 bases in between. The CDR3 consists of 13 residues. DNA of the CDR3: TGTGCCAGCAGCTTCCACACGGTTTTTGAAGCTTTCTTT. It is translated as CASSFHTVFEAFF.

There are a few counts of this clonotype. This sequence joins TRBV7-2 and TRBJ2-4, with 8 bases fitting TRBD2. Trimming took 8 bases from V and 4 from J; bases not matched to a gene: 7. Looked up from germline, CDR1 is SGHTA and CDR2 is FQGNSA. The CDR3 is made up of 14 amino acids. This CDR3 is CASALAGLKNIQYF. The CDR3 DNA follows: TGTGCCAGCGCTCTAGCGGGCCTAAAAAACATTCAGTACTTC. The full variable domain, in which reference TRBV7-2 and TRBJ2-4 provide the parts outside the CDR3, is GAGVSQSPSNKVTEKGKDVELRCDPISGHTALYWYRQSLGQGLEFLIYFQGNSAPDKSGLPSDRFSAERTGGSVSTLTIQRTQQEDSAVYLCASALAGLKNIQYFGAGTRLSVL.

The CDR3 DNA reads TGTGCCAGCAGTTTAGGACTAGCGGGGTCTAAATCCTACAATGAGCAGTTCTTC. Translating gives CASSLGLAGSKSYNEQFF. This chain uses TRBV28 with TRBJ2-1; 12 bases align to TRBD2. Germline V lookup: CDR1 MDHEN, CDR2 SYDVKM. There are 18 residues in the CDR3. The V segment lost 2 bases and the J segment 1 base; nucleotides outside the gene matches: 6. The whole variable domain, remainder taken from reference TRBV28 and TRBJ2-1, is DVKVTQSSRYLVKRTGEKVFLECVQDMDHENMFWYRQDPGLGLRLIYFSYDVKMKEKGDIPEGYSVSREKKERFSLILESASTNQTSMYLCASSLGLAGSKSYNEQFFGPGTRLTVL.

Notes on this clonotype: A much larger clone is a single base away; this may be a read error. The V call is TRBV4-1, the J call TRBJ2-1, with D perhaps matching TRBD1 or TRBD2 (6 bases each). CDR1 and CDR2 (germline): MGHRA, YSYEKL. CDR3 size: 15 residues. The DNA of the CDR3 is TGCACCAGCAGCCAAGGGCGACTAGGGGGCAATGAGCAGTTCTTC. Protein sequence: CTSSQGRLGGNEQFF.

This clonotype was counted at least ten times. V is TRBV29-1 and J is TRBJ2-5, with a weak D call TRBD1 (6 bases). The end of the DNA fits TRBJ2-7 better, so the J call may be wrong. Germline V gene data show CDR1 as SQVTM and CDR2 as ANQGSEA. This CDR3 is 12 amino acids long. The CDR3 spells CSVVIGGYEQYF. The CDR3 DNA sequence: TGCAGCGTTGTTATAGGGGGCTACGAGCAGTACTTC.

V is TRBV27 and J is TRBJ1-5; D is ambiguous. This CDR3 spans 14 amino acids. Germline assignment: CDR1 MNHEY and CDR2 SMNVEV (reference sequence). V was shortened by 6 bases and J by 3 bases, with 12 bases between the two germline ends. CDR3 loop: CASRDRANNQPQHF. The CDR3 DNA reads as TGTGCCAGCAGGGACCGGGCCAACAATCAGCCCCAGCATTTT.

The table lists this clonotype with a few counts. The V and J genes are TRBV7-2 and TRBJ2-5; no definite D call. The CDR3 totals 16 residues. Per germline, CDR1 SGHTA and CDR2 FQGNSA. V lost 4 bases and J 1 base, leaving 16 bases between the germline ends. The CDR3 DNA reads TGTGCCAGCAGCTCCGGGTCCTCTTCCCTCCAAGAGACCCAGTACTTC. This gives the protein CASSSGSSSLQETQYF.

V and J are TRBV6-1 and TRBJ2-5; 16 bases fit TRBD2. The DNA end lines up better with TRBJ2-7; the J call may be wrong. The CDR3 sequence is 19 residues long. Germline values: CDR1 MNHNS, CDR2 SASEGT. In nucleotides, the CDR3 is TGTGCCAGCAGTGCGGGACTAGCGGGAGGGCCGGTTATGGGTTACGAGCAGTACTTC. Protein sequence: CASSAGLAGGPVMGYEQYF.

This clonotype was detected a few times. The genes are TRBV20-1 and TRBJ2-4; D is undetermined. CDR3 length: 11 amino acids. Germline loops: CDR1 DFQATT, CDR2 SNEGSKA (reference sequence). V lost 8 bases and J lost 8, with 13 bases in between. CDR3 sequence reads: CSTRKSDIQYF. The CDR3 DNA reads as TGCAGTACTCGCAAGTCGGACATTCAGTACTTC.

This chain uses TRBV20-1 with TRBJ2-7; 10 bases match TRBD2. V lost 0 bases to trimming and J lost 6 bases; unmatched junction nucleotides: 8. CDR1 and CDR2 (germline): DFQATT, SNEGSKA (reference sequence). The CDR3 loop spans 15 amino acids. The CDR3 bases are TGCAGTGCTAGAGAATCTTTCGGGACTAGCGTCGAGCAGTACTTC. Its protein is CSARESFGTSVEQYF.

This clonotype was recorded a few times. The rearrangement links TRBV12-3 or TRBV12-4 to TRBJ2-1; the match to TRBD2 covers 9 bases. The CDR3 is made up of 15 amino acids. With V trimmed by 6 bases and J by 9 bases, 12 bases remained unmatched. The CDR3 DNA follows: TGTGCCAGCAGATCCGGGACTAGCAGTAGTAGTGAGCAGTTCTTC. This codes for CASRSGTSSSSEQFF.

This sequence joins TRBV11-3 and TRBJ2-3; tentative D call: TRBD1 (6 bases). V was cut by 4 bases and J by 0 bases, with 14 bases left in between. Germline CDR1 reads SGHNT; CDR2 reads YENEEA. CDR3 length: 16 amino acids. In nucleotides, the CDR3 is TGTGCCAGCAGCTCAGGGGTGCGCGGCAGCACAGATACGCAGTATTTT. Protein sequence: CASSSGVRGSTDTQYF.